The 26 T cell receptor beta chains given below trace back to one sample, sequenced in a study of shared clonotypes between healthy human individuals. Generated by immunoSEQ multiplex PCR, the TCRdb table keeps only in-frame clones and is missing some. This sample has 1.4 million or so clones; 98% to 99% occur once, and the top ten carry over 0.3%. Sequencing input: naive CD4+ T cells sorted from blood. Subset reported: CD45RA+ positively selected. The receptors here all came from a man younger than 40 in good health.

This clone was seen more than once but under ten times. This chain joins TRBV28 and TRBJ1-5; D might be TRBD1 (5 bases). V shed 5 bases and J shed 5 bases, with 7 bases lying between them. Germline V gene sequence: CDR1 MDHEN, CDR2 SYDVKM. The CDR3 extends over 12 amino acids. The CDR3 bases are TGTGCCAGCAGTCTGACAGATCAGCCCCAGCATTTT. Residues: CASSLTDQPQHF.

The chain joins TRBV14 to TRBJ2-5; D is undetermined. The CDR3 consists of 11 residues. CDR1 SGHDN and CDR2 FVKESK come from the germline V gene. V was shortened by 3 bases and J by 5 bases, with 4 bases between the two germline ends. In DNA, the CDR3 is TGTGCCAGCAGCCATAGGGAGACCCAGTACTTC. Amino acid sequence: CASSHRETQYF.

The chain employs TRBV5-6 and TRBJ1-5, with D hard to call. There are 14 residues in the CDR3. Germline CDR1 reads SGHDT; CDR2 reads YYEEEE. V was shortened by 0 bases and J by 1 base, with 5 bases between the two germline ends. CDR3 bases: TGTGCCAGCAGCTTGGGGTGGAGCAATCAGCCCCAGCATTTT. This codes for CASSLGWSNQPQHF. The full variable domain, its missing parts supplied by reference TRBV5-6 and TRBJ1-5, is DAGVTQSPTHLIKTRGQQVTLRCSPKSGHDTVSWYQQALGQGPQFIFQYYEEEERQRGNFPDRFSGHQFPNYSSELNVNALLLGDSALYLCASSLGWSNQPQHFGDGTRLSIL.

This clone was counted once. The chain is built from TRBV5-6 and TRBJ2-3; D is unclear. Trimming removed 2 bases from V and 2 bases from J, with 9 bases in between. The CDR3 length is 14 residues. The germline V gene has CDR1 SGHDT and CDR2 YYEEEE. The CDR3 region is CASSFNRLTDTQYF. The CDR3 DNA follows: TGTGCCAGCAGCTTTAACAGACTCACAGATACGCAGTATTTT.

The V gene is TRBV7-9, the J gene TRBJ2-1; 14 positions match TRBD2. The V segment lost 4 bases and the J segment 1 base; nucleotides outside the gene matches: 6. This CDR3 spans 18 amino acids. Germline CDR1 reads SEHNR; CDR2 reads FQNEAQ (reference sequence). CDR3 nucleotides: TGTGCCAGCAGCTCCCAGGGACTAGCGGGAGTTTCCTACAATGAGCAGTTCTTC. Protein: CASSSQGLAGVSYNEQFF.

The chain joins TRBV29-1 to TRBJ2-7; 10 bases fit TRBD1. Germline V gives CDR1 SQVTM, CDR2 ANQGSEA. The CDR3 spans 14 residues. V shed 6 bases and J 2 bases; nucleotides not matched to a gene: 7. As DNA, the CDR3 is TGCAGCGTCAATCCAGGACAGGGGGCCTACGAGCAGTACTTC. Translated, it gives CSVNPGQGAYEQYF.

The chain carries TRBV18 and TRBJ2-1, with D tentatively TRBD1 (6 bases). Germline loops: CDR1 KGHSH, CDR2 LQKENI. CDR3 size: 13 residues. Trimming removed 5 bases at V and 2 bases at J, with 7 bases between. The DNA for the CDR3 is TGTGCCAGCTCAGGGGGCACCTACAATGAGCAGTTCTTC. This sequence encodes CASSGGTYNEQFF.

This clone was detected only a few times. This sequence joins TRBV6-5 and TRBJ1-2; no clear D. Deletions cut 2 bases from V and 0 bases from J, with 13 bases between. Germline CDR1 is MNHEY and CDR2 is SVGAGI. The CDR3 runs 16 residues. This CDR3 is CASSYRQDGPNYGYTF. CDR3 bases: TGTGCCAGCAGTTACCGACAAGACGGACCTAACTATGGCTACACCTTC.

As regards this clone: This sample includes further DNA sequences coding for the same CDR3. The chain combines TRBV28 with TRBJ1-3, with TRBD1 identical over 7 bases. V lost 5 bases and J lost 2; bases outside the gene matches: 3. The CDR3 covers 14 residues. Germline CDR1 is MDHEN and CDR2 is SYDVKM. The CDR3 protein is CASSLTGAGNTIYF. The DNA for the CDR3 is TGTGCCAGCAGTCTTACAGGGGCTGGAAACACCATATATTTT.

CDR3 protein: CASSRIWPEYQETQYF. As DNA, the CDR3 is TGCGCCAGCAGCCGTATCTGGCCTGAGTACCAAGAGACCCAGTACTTC. This chain connects TRBV4-1 to TRBJ2-5; no firm D call. CDR1 is MGHRA and CDR2 is YSYEKL in the germline V gene. CDR3 length: 16 amino acids. The V gene lost 4 bases and the J gene lost 0 bases, with 15 bases spanning the gap.

This CDR3 reads CASSSDRTYAEQFF. The CDR3 bases are TGCGCCAGCAGCTCGGACAGAACTTACGCTGAGCAGTTCTTC. This chain uses TRBV5-1 with TRBJ2-1; maybe TRBD1 (6 bases). V was pared by 3 bases and J by 9 bases, with 16 bases between. This CDR3 has 14 residues. CDR1 is SGHRS, CDR2 YFSETQ, per germline.

The chain carries TRBV6-5 and TRBJ2-7, with D hard to call. V was cut by 4 bases and J by 3 bases, with 10 bases left in between. The length of the CDR3 is 13 residues. CDR1 and CDR2 from the germline V gene are MNHEY and SVGAGI. The CDR3 DNA follows: TGTGCCAGCAGTTCTCCCTCCGTCTACGAGCAGTACTTC. Translating gives CASSSPSVYEQYF.

V usage is TRBV5-1 and J usage is TRBJ2-7; 7 positions match TRBD2. Germline CDR1 reads SGHRS; CDR2 reads YFSETQ. V lost 3 bases and J lost 0; bases outside the gene matches: 6. This CDR3 has 15 amino acids. CDR3 amino acids: CASSSGAGPSYEQYF. CDR3 DNA: TGCGCCAGCAGCTCGGGAGCGGGGCCCTCCTACGAGCAGTACTTC.

The chain recombines TRBV5-6 with TRBJ2-7; D is unclear. The CDR3 length is 15 residues. Germline loops: CDR1 SGHDT, CDR2 YYEEEE. V shed 0 bases and J shed 2 bases, with 12 bases lying between them. The CDR3 DNA sequence: TGTGCCAGCAGCTTGGTGGCAGGTAATGCCTACGAGCAGTACTTC. This sequence encodes CASSLVAGNAYEQYF.

This rearrangement joins TRBV28 to TRBJ2-7, with D possibly TRBD2 on 7 matching bases. CDR3 length: 14 residues. Trimming cost V 5 bases and J 5 bases, with 16 bases left between them. Germline V lookup: CDR1 MDHEN, CDR2 SYDVKM. The chain's CDR3 is CASSLSEGGNEQYF. The CDR3 nucleotides read TGTGCCAGCAGTCTGTCGGAGGGGGGGAACGAGCAGTACTTC.

V gene TRBV18 combines with J gene TRBJ2-2; D is ambiguous. There are 18 residues in the CDR3. The germline V gene encodes CDR1 KGHSH and CDR2 LQKENI. Deletions cut 3 bases from V and 1 base from J, with 18 bases between. The CDR3 nucleotides are TGTGCCAGCTCACCCAACCCCATCCCGGCTCTGAACACCGGGGAGCTGTTTTTT. This encodes CASSPNPIPALNTGELFF.

The chain employs TRBV10-3 and TRBJ2-3, with a tentative D call TRBD1 (6 bases). The germline CDR1 and CDR2 sequences are ENHRY and SYGVKD. Trimming stripped 2 bases from V and 0 bases from J, with 6 bases between. The CDR3 has 14 amino acids. CDR3 DNA sequence: TGTGCCATCAGTGAGGGACAGAGCACAGATACGCAGTATTTT. This translates into CAISEGQSTDTQYF.

The chain combines TRBV28 with TRBJ1-2; D is uncertain. V was shortened by 1 base and J by 3 bases, with 12 bases between the two germline ends. The CDR3 contains 15 residues. From germline, CDR1 is MDHEN and CDR2 SYDVKM. The CDR3 is CASSLLGNADYGYTF. CDR3 sequence (DNA): TGTGCCAGCAGTTTATTGGGGAACGCCGACTATGGCTACACCTTC.

In its sample, this clone was seen once. The rearrangement links TRBV10-3 to TRBJ2-2, with D maybe TRBD1 (5 bases). Germline CDR1 reads ENHRY; CDR2 reads SYGVKD. The ends were cut back, 6 bases at V and 3 bases at J, with 11 bases in the middle. This CDR3 spans 14 amino acids. Written as DNA, the CDR3 is TGTGCCATCAGACAAGACAGAGACACCGGGGAGCTGTTTTTT. This gives the protein CAIRQDRDTGELFF.

This chain connects TRBV5-8 to TRBJ1-4; D call uncertain. CDR1 and CDR2 (germline): SGHTS, YDEGEE. With 9 bases removed from V and 11 bases from J, the gap between germline ends came to 26 bases. This CDR3 comprises 15 residues. The CDR3 DNA is TGTGCCACAACCCCTTCTAGAGGTTCGCCGGGGAAACTGTTTTTT. This gives the protein CATTPSRGSPGKLFF. Together with reference TRBV5-8 and TRBJ1-4, the CDR3 gives the full variable domain: EAGVTQSPTHLIKTRGQQATLRCSPISGHTSVYWYQQALGLGLQFLLWYDEGEERNRGNFPPRFSGRQFPNYSSELNVNALELEDSALYLCATTPSRGSPGKLFFGSGTQLSVL.

The chain has TRBV21-1 and TRBJ1-1. TRBV21-1 is classified as a pseudogene. The CDR3 covers 14 residues. The CDR3 DNA follows: TGTGCCAGCAGCGCGATTGGACCGAACACTGAAGCTTTCTTT. This codes for CASSAIGPNTEAFF.

The chain is built from TRBV18 and TRBJ1-5; D perhaps matches TRBD1 (6 bases). V was cut by 5 bases and J by 5 bases, with 7 bases left in between. Germline loops: CDR1 KGHSH, CDR2 LQKENI. This CDR3 region has 12 residues. The CDR3 DNA is TGTGCCAGCTCAACAGGGTATCAGCCCCAGCATTTT. Protein: CASSTGYQPQHF.

This clone was seen only once. The chain couples TRBV7-2 to TRBJ2-3, with D maybe TRBD1 (6 bases). The germline V gene encodes CDR1 SGHTA and CDR2 FQGNSA. Trimming removed 7 bases from V and 2 bases from J, with 13 bases in between. The CDR3 is 14 amino acids. In nucleotides, the CDR3 is TGTGCCAGCAAAAGAGACAGGTTCACAGATACGCAGTATTTT. This encodes CASKRDRFTDTQYF.

V usage is TRBV30 and J usage is TRBJ2-7; D is possibly TRBD1 (6 bases). CDR1 and CDR2 from the germline V gene are GTSNPN and SVGIG (reference sequence). CDR3 length: 15 residues. V dropped 1 base and J dropped 0 bases, with 13 bases sitting between them. The CDR3 reads CAWSGTVTSSYEQYF. In DNA form, the CDR3 reads TGTGCCTGGAGTGGGACAGTTACCTCCTCCTACGAGCAGTACTTC.

This rearrangement joins TRBV7-6 to TRBJ1-3, with D possibly TRBD1 on 5 matching bases. The CDR3 has 14 amino acids. The V gene lost 4 bases and the J gene lost 2 bases, with 9 bases spanning the gap. From germline, CDR1 is SGHVS and CDR2 FNYEAQ. DNA of the CDR3: TGTGCCAGCAGCTCCCAGGGTCCTGGAAACACCATATATTTT. As protein: CASSSQGPGNTIYF. Full variable domain (missing parts from reference TRBV7-6 and TRBJ1-3): GAGVSQSPRYKVTKRGQDVALRCDPISGHVSLYWYRQALGQGPEFLTYFNYEAQQDKSGLPNDRFSAERPEGSISTLTIQRTEQRDSAMYRCASSSQGPGNTIYFGEGSWLTVV.

This clone came up once. The CDR3: CASSLELMGEQFF. Here the CDR3 DNA reads TGTGCCAGCAGCTTGGAGTTGATGGGTGAGCAGTTCTTC. The V call is TRBV5-4, the J call TRBJ2-1, with no clear D. Germline CDR1 SGHNT, CDR2 YYREEE (reference sequence). The V end lost 0 bases, the J end lost 9 bases, and 10 bases lay between the germline ends. CDR3 length: 13 amino acids.